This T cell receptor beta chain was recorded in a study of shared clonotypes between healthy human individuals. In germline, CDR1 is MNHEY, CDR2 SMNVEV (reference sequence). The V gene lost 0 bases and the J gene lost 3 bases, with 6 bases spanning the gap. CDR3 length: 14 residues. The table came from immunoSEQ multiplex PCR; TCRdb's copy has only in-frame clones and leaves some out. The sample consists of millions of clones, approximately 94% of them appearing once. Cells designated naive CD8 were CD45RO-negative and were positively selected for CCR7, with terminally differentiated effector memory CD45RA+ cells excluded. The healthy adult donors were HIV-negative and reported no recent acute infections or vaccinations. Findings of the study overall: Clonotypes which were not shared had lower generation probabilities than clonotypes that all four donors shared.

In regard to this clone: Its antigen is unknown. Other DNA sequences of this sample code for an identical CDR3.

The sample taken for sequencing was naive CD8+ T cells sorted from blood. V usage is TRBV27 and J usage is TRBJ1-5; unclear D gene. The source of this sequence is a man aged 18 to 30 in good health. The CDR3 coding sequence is TGTGCCAGCAGTTTATCTGGGGACAATCAGCCCCAGCATTTT. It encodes CASSLSGDNQPQHF.